This T cell receptor beta chain was captured by sequencing in a study of T cells after yellow fever vaccination. At the level of the study: Those fractions that held only low numbers of cells were prepared using the SMART-Seq v4 Ultra Low Input RNA kit.

With V trimmed by 0 bases and J by 2 bases, 4 bases remained unmatched. In germline, CDR1 is LGHNA, CDR2 YSLEER. The CDR3 sequence is 17 residues long. A single record per CDR3 protein comes from TCRdb applying MiXCR to the 5' RACE reads. The data hold about 330,000 distinct CDR3 sequences, with 7% to 9% observed a single time. Source: PBMCs, taken approximately 40 days after the first yellow fever vaccination. The chain joins TRBV4-3 to TRBJ2-1, with 10 positions matching TRBD2. The TCR was taken from a man aged 18 to 35 who received the YFV17D yellow fever vaccine. CDR3 nucleotide sequence: TGCGCCAGCAGCCAAGAATTCCTAGCGGGGGCCTACAATGAGCAGTTCTTC. It translates to CASSQEFLAGAYNEQFF.